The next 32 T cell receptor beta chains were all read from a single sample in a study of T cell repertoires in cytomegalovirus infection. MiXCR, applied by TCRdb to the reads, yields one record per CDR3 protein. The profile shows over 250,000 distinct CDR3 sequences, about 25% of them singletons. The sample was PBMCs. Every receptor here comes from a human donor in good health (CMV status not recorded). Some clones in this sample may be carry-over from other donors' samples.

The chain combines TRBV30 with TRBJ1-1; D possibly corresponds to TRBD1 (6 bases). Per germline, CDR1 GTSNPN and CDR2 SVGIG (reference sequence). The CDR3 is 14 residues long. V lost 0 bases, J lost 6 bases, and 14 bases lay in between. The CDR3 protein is CAWSVLTGRSEAFF. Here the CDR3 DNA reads TGTGCCTGGAGTGTACTAACAGGGCGCTCTGAAGCTTTCTTT.

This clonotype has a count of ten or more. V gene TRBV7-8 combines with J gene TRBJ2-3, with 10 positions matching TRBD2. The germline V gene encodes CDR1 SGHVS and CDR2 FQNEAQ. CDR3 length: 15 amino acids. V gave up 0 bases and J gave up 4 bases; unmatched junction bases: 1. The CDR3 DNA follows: TGTGCCAGCAGCTTAGCCAGCGGGAGGGCAGATACGCAGTATTTT. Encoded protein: CASSLASGRADTQYF.

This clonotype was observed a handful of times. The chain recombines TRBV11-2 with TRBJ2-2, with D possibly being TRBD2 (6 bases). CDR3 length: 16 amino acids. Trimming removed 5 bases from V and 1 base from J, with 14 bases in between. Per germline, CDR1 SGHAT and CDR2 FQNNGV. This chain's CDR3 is CASSTAGLRNTGELFF. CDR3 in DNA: TGTGCCAGCAGCACCGCGGGGTTACGGAACACCGGGGAGCTGTTTTTT.

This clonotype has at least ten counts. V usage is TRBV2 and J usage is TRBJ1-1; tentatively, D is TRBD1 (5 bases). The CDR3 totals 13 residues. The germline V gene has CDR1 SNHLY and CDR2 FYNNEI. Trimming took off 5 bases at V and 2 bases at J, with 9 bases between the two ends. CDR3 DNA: TGTGCCAGCAGTCTAGACAGTAACACTGAAGCTTTCTTT. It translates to CASSLDSNTEAFF.

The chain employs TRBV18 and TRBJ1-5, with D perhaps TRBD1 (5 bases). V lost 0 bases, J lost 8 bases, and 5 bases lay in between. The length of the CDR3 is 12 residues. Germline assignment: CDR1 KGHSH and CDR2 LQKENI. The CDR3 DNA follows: TGTGCCAGCTCACCACCGGACAAGCCCCAGCATTTT. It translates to CASSPPDKPQHF.

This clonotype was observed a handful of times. Here the CDR3 reads CSVVPGGANTEAFF. The DNA for the CDR3 is TGCAGCGTTGTCCCAGGGGGCGCGAACACTGAAGCTTTCTTT. This rearrangement joins TRBV29-1 to TRBJ1-1, with TRBD1 matching over 8 bases. The germline V gene has CDR1 SQVTM and CDR2 ANQGSEA. V lost 4 bases, J lost 1 base, and 5 bases stayed unmatched. The CDR3 sequence is 14 residues long.

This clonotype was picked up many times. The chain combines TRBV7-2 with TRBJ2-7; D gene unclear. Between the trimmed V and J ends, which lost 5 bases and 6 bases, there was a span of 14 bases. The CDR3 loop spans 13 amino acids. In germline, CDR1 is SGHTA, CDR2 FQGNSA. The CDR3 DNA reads TGTGCCAGCAGCCCCGACGCCAGGCGCGAGCAGTACTTC. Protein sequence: CASSPDARREQYF. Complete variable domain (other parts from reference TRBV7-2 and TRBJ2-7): GAGVSQSPSNKVTEKGKDVELRCDPISGHTALYWYRQSLGQGLEFLIYFQGNSAPDKSGLPSDRFSAERTGGSVSTLTIQRTQQEDSAVYLCASSPDARREQYFGPGTRLTVT.

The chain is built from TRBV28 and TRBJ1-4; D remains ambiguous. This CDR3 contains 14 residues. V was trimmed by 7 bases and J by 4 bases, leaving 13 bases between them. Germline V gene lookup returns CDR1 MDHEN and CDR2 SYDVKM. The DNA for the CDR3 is TGTGCCAGCACCTCAGACGGAAATAATGAAAAACTGTTTTTT. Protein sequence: CASTSDGNNEKLFF.

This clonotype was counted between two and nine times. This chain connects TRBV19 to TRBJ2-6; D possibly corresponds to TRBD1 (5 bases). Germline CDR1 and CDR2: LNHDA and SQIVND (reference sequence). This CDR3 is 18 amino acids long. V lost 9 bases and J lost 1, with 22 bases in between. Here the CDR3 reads CASTGRSWGPSGANVLTF. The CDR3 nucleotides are TGTGCCAGCACGGGTAGATCCTGGGGCCCTTCTGGGGCCAACGTCCTGACTTTC.

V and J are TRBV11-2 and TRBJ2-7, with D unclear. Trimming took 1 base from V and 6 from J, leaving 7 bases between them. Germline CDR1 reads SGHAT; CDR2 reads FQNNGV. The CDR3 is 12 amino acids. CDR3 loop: CASSLVGSEQYF. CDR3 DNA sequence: TGTGCCAGCAGCTTAGTCGGTTCCGAGCAGTACTTC.

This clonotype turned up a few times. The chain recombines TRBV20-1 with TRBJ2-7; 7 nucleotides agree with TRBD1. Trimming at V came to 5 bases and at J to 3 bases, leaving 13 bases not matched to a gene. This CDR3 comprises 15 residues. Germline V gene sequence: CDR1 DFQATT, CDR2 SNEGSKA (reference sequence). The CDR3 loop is CSAGWPGQANYEQYF. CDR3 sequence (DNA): TGCAGTGCTGGTTGGCCAGGACAGGCCAACTACGAGCAGTACTTC.

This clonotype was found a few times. CDR3: CASVRRRTGGLQETQYF. The CDR3 DNA sequence: TGTGCCAGCGTAAGACGAAGAACGGGAGGCCTCCAAGAGACCCAGTACTTC. The chain recombines TRBV6-2 or TRBV6-3 with TRBJ2-5; 7 bases line up with TRBD2. The CDR3 contains 17 residues. Per the germline V gene, CDR1 is MNHEY and CDR2 is SVGEGT. V was pared by 8 bases and J by 1 base, with 16 bases of the junction left unmatched.

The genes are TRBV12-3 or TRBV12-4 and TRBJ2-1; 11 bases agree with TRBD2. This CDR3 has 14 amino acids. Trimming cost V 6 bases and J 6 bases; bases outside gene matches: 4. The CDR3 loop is CASSPSGGINEQFF. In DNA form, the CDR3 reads TGTGCCAGCAGCCCTAGCGGGGGGATCAATGAGCAGTTCTTC.

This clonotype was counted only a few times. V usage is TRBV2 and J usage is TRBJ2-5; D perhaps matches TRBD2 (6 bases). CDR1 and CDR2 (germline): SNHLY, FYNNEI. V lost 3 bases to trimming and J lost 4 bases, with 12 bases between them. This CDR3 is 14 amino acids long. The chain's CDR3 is CASSELGLGETQYF. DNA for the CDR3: TGTGCCAGCAGTGAGTTGGGACTCGGAGAGACCCAGTACTTC.

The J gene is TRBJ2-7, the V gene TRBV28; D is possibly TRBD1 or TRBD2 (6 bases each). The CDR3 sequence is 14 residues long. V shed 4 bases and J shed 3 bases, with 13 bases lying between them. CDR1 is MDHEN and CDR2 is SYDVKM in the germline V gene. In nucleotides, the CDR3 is TGTGCCAGCAGTTCCGGGGGCCCGAACTACGAGCAGTACTTC. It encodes CASSSGGPNYEQYF.

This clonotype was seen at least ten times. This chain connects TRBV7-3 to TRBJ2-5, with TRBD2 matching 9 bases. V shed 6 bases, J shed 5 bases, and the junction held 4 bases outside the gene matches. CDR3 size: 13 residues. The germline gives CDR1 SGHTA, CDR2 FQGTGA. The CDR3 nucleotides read TGTGCCAGCAGTAGCGGGGGAGTCGAGACCCAGTACTTC. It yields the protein CASSSGGVETQYF.

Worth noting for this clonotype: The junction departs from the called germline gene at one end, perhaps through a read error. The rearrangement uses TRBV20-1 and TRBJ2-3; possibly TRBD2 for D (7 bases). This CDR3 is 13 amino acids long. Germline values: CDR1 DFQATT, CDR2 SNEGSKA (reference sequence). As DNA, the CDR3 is TGTACCCTTGCGGGGGCTAGACCAGATACGCAGTATTTT. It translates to CTLAGARPDTQYF.

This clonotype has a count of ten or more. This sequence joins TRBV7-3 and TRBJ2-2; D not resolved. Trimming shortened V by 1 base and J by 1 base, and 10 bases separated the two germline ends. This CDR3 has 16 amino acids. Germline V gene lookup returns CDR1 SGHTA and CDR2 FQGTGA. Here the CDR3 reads CASSLIPGVNTGELFF. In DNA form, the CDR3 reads TGTGCCAGCAGCTTAATCCCAGGAGTGAACACCGGGGAGCTGTTTTTT.

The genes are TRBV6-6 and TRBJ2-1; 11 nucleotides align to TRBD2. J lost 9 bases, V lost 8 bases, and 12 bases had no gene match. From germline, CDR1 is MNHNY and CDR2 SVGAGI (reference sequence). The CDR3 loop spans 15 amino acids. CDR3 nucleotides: TGTGCCAGCCTGACAGCTGGTCTAGCGGGAGGTGAGCAGTTCTTC. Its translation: CASLTAGLAGGEQFF.

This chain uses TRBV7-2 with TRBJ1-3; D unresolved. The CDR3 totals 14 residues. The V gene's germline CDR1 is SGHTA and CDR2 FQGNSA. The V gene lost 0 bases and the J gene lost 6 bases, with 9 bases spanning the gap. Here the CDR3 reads CASSLAGPQNTIYF. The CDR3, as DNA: TGTGCCAGCAGCTTAGCTGGCCCCCAAAACACCATATATTTT.

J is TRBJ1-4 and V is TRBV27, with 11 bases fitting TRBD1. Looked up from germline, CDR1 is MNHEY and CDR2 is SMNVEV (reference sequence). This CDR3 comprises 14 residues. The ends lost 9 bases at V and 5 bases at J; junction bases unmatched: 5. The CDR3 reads CASGRTGGNEKLFF. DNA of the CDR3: TGTGCCAGTGGAAGGACAGGGGGCAATGAAAAACTGTTTTTT.

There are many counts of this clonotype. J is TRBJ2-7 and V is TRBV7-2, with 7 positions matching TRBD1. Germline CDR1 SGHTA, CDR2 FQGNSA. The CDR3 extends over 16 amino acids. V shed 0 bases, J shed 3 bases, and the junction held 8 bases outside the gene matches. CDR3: CASSLATGTDFYEQYF. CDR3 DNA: TGTGCCAGCAGCTTAGCGACTGGGACAGACTTCTACGAGCAGTACTTC.

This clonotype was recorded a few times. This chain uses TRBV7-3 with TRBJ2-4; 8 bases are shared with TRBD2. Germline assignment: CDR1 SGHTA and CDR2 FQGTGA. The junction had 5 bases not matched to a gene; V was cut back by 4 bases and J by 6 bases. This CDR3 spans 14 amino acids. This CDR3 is CASSSAAGGNIQYF. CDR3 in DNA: TGTGCCAGCAGCTCTGCGGCGGGGGGAAACATTCAGTACTTC.

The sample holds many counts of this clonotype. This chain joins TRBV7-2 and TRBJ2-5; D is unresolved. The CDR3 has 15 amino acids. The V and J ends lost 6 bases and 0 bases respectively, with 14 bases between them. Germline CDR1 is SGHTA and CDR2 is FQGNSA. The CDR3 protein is CASSPSLYHQETQYF. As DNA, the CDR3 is TGTGCCAGCAGTCCTTCTCTTTACCACCAAGAGACCCAGTACTTC.

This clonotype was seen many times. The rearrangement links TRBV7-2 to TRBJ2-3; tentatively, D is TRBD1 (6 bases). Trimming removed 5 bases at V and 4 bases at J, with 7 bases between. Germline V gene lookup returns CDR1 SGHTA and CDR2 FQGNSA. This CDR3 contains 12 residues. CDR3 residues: CASSPGADTQYF. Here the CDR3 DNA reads TGTGCCAGCAGCCCAGGGGCAGATACGCAGTATTTT.

CDR3 coding DNA: TGTGCCAGCAGTTATATCGGCTACGAGCAGTACTTC. This encodes CASSYIGYEQYF. The chain uses TRBV6-2 or TRBV6-3 and TRBJ2-7; D is undetermined. Germline V lookup: CDR1 MNHEY, CDR2 SVGEGT. The CDR3 is 12 amino acids. V was trimmed by 3 bases and J by 3 bases, leaving 6 bases between them.

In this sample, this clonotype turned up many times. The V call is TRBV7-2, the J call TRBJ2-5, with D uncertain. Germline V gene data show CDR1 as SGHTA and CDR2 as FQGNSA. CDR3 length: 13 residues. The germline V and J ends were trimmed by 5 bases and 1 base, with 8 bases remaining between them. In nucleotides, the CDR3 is TGTGCCAGCAGCGTAGGGCCCCAAGAGACCCAGTACTTC. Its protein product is CASSVGPQETQYF.

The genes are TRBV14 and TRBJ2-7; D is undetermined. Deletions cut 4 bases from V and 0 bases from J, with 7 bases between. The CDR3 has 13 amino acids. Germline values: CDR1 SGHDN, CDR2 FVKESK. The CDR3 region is CASSPWASYEQYF. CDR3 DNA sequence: TGTGCCAGCAGCCCGTGGGCCTCCTACGAGCAGTACTTC.

CDR3 coding DNA: TGTGCCTGGGTAGGGAGCGCAGATACGCAGTATTTT. Encoded protein: CAWVGSADTQYF. The chain has TRBV30 and TRBJ2-3, with a weak D call TRBD2 (5 bases). Per germline, CDR1 GTSNPN and CDR2 SVGIG (reference sequence). Trimming stripped 5 bases from V and 4 bases from J, with 10 bases between. This CDR3 is built from 12 residues.

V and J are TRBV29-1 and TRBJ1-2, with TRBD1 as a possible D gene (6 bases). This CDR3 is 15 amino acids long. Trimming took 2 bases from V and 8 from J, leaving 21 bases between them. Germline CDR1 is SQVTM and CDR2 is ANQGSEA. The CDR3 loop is CSVERSWDTLLGYTF. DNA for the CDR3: TGCAGCGTTGAAAGATCTTGGGACACCCTTTTGGGCTACACCTTC.

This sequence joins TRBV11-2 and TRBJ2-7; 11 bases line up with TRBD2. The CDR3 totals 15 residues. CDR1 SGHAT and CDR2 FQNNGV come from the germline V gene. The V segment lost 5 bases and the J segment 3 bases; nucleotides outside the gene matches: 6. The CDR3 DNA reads TGTGCCAGCAGCGTGACTAGCGGGGAAGACTACGAGCAGTACTTC. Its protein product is CASSVTSGEDYEQYF.

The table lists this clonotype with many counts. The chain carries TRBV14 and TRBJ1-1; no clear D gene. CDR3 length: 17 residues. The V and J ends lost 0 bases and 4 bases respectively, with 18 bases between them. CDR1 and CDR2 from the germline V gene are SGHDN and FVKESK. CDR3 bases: TGTGCCAGCAGCCAAGATCCTGGCGCAGGTTGGTTCACTGAAGCTTTCTTT. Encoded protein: CASSQDPGAGWFTEAFF. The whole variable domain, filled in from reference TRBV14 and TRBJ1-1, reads EAGVTQFPSHSVIEKGQTVTLRCDPISGHDNLYWYRRVMGKEIKFLLHFVKESKQDESGMPNNRFLAERTGGTYSTLKVQPAELEDSGVYFCASSQDPGAGWFTEAFFGQGTRLTVV.